The clone carrying this TCR beta chain was observed a few times. What it binds is unknown. A read error may produce the germline difference seen at one junction end. It was 5'RACE with constant-segment primers that produced the TCR alpha and TCR beta cDNA libraries, which carried sample barcodes and UMIs. TCRdb reanalysed the 5' RACE reads using MiXCR and keeps one entry per CDR3 protein. Among around 470,000 distinct CDR3 sequences, about 19% were seen once, and the ten largest hold 7.5% to 10%. The sample belongs to a study of T-cell memory formation after mild COVID-19. The CDR3 spans 14 residues. Study results and limitations: The finding that pre-infection memory included some responding clones suggested that cross-reactive memory joined. Contracting clones from day 15 to 85 showed balanced CD4/CD8; later expanders favored CD4+.

The chain joins TRBV12-3 or TRBV12-4 to TRBJ2-1; D call uncertain. This TCR was sampled from an adult woman who had mild COVID-19 (a few samples of this study predate the infection). Cell type and time point are not known. The sample was PBMCs or a T cell subset sorted from them (not recorded which). As DNA, the CDR3 is TGTGCCAGCAGTGGCTCCGGGCCCCATCTAAATCGGGTCTTC. Translating it yields CASSGSGPHLNRVF.